Reported below is one TCR beta chain. This specimen comes from a study of T-cell reconstitution after alpha-beta-depleted transplantation in children. Preparation of the TCRbeta library was carried out with unique molecular identifiers. Each CDR3 protein gets one entry after TCRdb re-called the PCR reads with MiXCR. The sample lists some 500,000 distinct CDR3 sequences; approximately 20% were seen once. V was shortened by 2 bases and J by 1 base, with 9 bases between the two germline ends. CDR1 is SGHTA and CDR2 is FQGNSA in the germline V gene. This CDR3 has 14 residues. The material sequenced was PBMCs from the stem cell graft donor, taken from the stem cell graft. The rearrangement links TRBV7-2 to TRBJ2-7; no definite D call. The TCR sequence derives from a human donor who donated a stem cell graft to a child with acute lymphoblastic leukemia. The CDR3 nucleotides are TGTGCCAGCAGCTTATTTCCGGCTTCCTACGAGCAGTACTTC. It translates to CASSLFPASYEQYF. The full variable domain, in which reference TRBV7-2 and TRBJ2-7 provide the parts outside the CDR3, is GAGVSQSPSNKVTEKGKDVELRCDPISGHTALYWYRQSLGQGLEFLIYFQGNSAPDKSGLPSDRFSAERTGGSVSTLTIQRTQQEDSAVYLCASSLFPASYEQYFGPGTRLTVT.